The rows below give T cell receptor beta chains drawn from one sample of a study of T cells in Graves' hyperthyroidism and ophthalmopathy. TCRdb re-called the multiplex PCR reads with MiXCR, one entry per CDR3 protein. The sample carries about 360,000 distinct CDR3 sequences, around 14% recorded once. Sequencing was performed on blood. These receptors were taken from a woman under 30 with Graves' hyperthyroidism that later progressed to Graves' ophthalmopathy. Each CDR3 is given with its conserved first and last residue. The D gene is left open where the match is weak. Expanded clones are given a class, and other clones once, few, many or no size at all.

J	V	D	size	CDR3	DNA
TRBJ1-2	TRBV5-1	-	many	CASSLEGSRGYTF	TGCGCCAGCAGCTTGGAGGGGTCGCGCGGCTACACCTTC
TRBJ2-4	TRBV20-1	-	few	CSARDRWGRGKNIQYF	TGCAGTGCTAGAGATCGCTGGGGGCGGGGCAAAAACATTCAGTACTTC
TRBJ2-5	TRBV15	-	many	CATSRDQWRKETQYF	TGTGCCACCAGCAGAGATCAATGGCGGAAAGAGACCCAGTACTTC
TRBJ2-1	TRBV2	-	many	CASSEDLAEDNEQFF	TGTGCCAGCAGTGAAGATTTGGCGGAGGACAATGAGCAGTTCTTC
TRBJ2-7	TRBV6-1	-	many	CATQHQDSAYEQYF	TGTGCCACACAGCACCAGGACAGCGCCTACGAGCAGTACTTC
TRBJ2-2	TRBV7-9	-	few	CASNSIGELFF	TGTGCCAGCAACTCTATCGGGGAGCTGTTTTTT
TRBJ1-2	TRBV27	TRBD1	many	CASSGGHGYTF	TGTGCCAGTTCAGGGGGTCATGGCTACACCTTC
TRBJ2-1	TRBV14	-	-	CASSQDSAAYNEQFF	TGTGCCAGCAGCCAAGATTCGGCAGCCTACAATGAGCAGTTCTTC
TRBJ1-6	TRBV20-1	TRBD1	few	CSAPGRGRTYNSPLHF	TGCAGTGCTCCTGGGAGGGGGCGAACCTATAATTCACCCCTCCACTTT
TRBJ2-3	TRBV14	TRBD2	many	CASSQDWAGGPRRTQYF	TGTGCCAGCAGCCAAGATTGGGCGGGAGGGCCTAGAAGGACGCAGTATTTT
TRBJ2-3	TRBV11-1	-	-	CASSRRPESTDTQYF	TGTGCCAGCAGCCGACGTCCAGAAAGCACAGATACGCAGTATTTT
TRBJ1-1	TRBV18	TRBD1	many	CASSQGQGGSEKGTEAFF	TGTGCCAGCTCGCAAGGACAGGGGGGTTCCGAAAAAGGCACTGAAGCTTTCTTT
TRBJ2-3	TRBV20-1	-	-	CSARDGLRGTDTQYF	TGCAGTGCTAGGGACGGACTTCGGGGGACAGATACGCAGTATTTT
TRBJ2-7	TRBV12-3/TRBV12-4	-	many	CASSLTAGDYEQYF	TGTGCCAGCAGTTTAACCGCAGGGGACTACGAGCAGTACTTC
TRBJ2-3	TRBV18	TRBD1	-	CASSRQRQGGSDTQYF	TGTGCCAGCTCACGGCAAAGACAGGGTGGGTCAGATACGCAGTATTTT
TRBJ2-2	TRBV2	TRBD2	many	CASSEGLAGNTGELFF	TGTGCCAGCAGTGAGGGTTTAGCGGGGAACACCGGGGAGCTGTTTTTT
TRBJ2-5	TRBV4-3	-	few	CASSQDTWMGALQETQYF	TGCGCCAGCAGCCAGGATACCTGGATGGGAGCCCTCCAAGAGACCCAGTACTTC
TRBJ1-2	TRBV28	-	-	CASQLKTWEYGYTF	TGTGCCAGCCAACTGAAAACGTGGGAATATGGCTACACCTTC
TRBJ1-2	TRBV19	-	-	CASTPRMGNSYGYTF	TGTGCCAGTACCCCAAGGATGGGGAACAGCTATGGCTACACCTTC